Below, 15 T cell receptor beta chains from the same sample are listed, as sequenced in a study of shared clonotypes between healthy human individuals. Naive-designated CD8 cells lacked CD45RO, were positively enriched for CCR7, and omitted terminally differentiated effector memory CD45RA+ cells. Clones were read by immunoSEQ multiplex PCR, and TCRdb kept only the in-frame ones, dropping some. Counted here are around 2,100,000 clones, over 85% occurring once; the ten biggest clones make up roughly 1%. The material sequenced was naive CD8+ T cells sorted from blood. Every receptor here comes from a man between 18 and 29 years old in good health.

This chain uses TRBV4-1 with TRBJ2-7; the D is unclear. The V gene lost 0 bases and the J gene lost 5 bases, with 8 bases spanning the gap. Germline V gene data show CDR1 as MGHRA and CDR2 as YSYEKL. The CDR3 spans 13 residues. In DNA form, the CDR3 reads TGCGCCAGCAGCCAAGATACTTGGAACGAGCAGTACTTC. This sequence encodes CASSQDTWNEQYF.

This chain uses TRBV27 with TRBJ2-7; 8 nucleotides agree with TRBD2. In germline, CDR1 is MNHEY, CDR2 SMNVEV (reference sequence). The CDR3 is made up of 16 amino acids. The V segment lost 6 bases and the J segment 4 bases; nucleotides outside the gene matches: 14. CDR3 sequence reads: CASSLRGSGGLYEQYF. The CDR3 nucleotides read TGTGCCAGCAGCCTCCGCGGGAGCGGGGGTTTGTACGAGCAGTACTTC.

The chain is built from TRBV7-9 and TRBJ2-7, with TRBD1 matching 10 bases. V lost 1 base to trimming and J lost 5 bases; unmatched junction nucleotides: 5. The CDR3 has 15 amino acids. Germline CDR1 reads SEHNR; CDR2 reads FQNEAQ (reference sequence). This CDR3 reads CASSLVTGGENEQYF. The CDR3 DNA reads TGTGCCAGCAGCTTAGTGACAGGGGGCGAGAACGAGCAGTACTTC.

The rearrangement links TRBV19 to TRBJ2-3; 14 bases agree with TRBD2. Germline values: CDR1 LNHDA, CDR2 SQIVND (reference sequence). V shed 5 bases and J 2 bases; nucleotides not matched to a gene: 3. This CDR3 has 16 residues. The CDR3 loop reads CASSLGLAGATDTQYF. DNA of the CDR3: TGTGCCAGTAGTTTGGGACTAGCGGGAGCCACAGATACGCAGTATTTT.

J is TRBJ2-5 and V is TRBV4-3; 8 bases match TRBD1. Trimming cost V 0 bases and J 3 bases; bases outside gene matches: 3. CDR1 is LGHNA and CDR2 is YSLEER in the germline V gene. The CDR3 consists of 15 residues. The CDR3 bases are TGCGCCAGCAGCCAAGAACAGACAGGGGAAGAGACCCAGTACTTC. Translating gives CASSQEQTGEETQYF.

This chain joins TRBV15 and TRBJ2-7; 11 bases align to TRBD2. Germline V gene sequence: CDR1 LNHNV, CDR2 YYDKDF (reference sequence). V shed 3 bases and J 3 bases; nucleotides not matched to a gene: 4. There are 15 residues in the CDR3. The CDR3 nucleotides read TGTGCCACCAGCAGCCTAGGGACTAGCGGCTACGAGCAGTACTTC. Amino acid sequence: CATSSLGTSGYEQYF.

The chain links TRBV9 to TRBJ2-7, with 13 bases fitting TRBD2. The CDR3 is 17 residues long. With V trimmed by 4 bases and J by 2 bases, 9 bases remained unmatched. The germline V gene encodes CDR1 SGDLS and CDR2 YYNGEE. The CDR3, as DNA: TGTGCCAGCAGCCAAGGGACTAGCGGGGCCCCAACCTACGAGCAGTACTTC. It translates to CASSQGTSGAPTYEQYF.

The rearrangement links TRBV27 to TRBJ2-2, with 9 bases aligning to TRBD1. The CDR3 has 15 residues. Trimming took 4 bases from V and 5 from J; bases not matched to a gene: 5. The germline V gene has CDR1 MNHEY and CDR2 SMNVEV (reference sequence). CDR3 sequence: CASSWGQGLTGELFF. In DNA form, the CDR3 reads TGTGCCAGCAGTTGGGGACAGGGATTGACCGGGGAGCTGTTTTTT.

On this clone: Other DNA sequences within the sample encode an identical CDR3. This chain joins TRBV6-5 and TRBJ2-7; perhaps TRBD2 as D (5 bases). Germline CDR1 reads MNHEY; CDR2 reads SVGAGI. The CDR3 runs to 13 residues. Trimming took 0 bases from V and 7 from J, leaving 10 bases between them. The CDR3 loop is CASSYSTGYEQYF. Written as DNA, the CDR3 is TGTGCCAGCAGTTACTCGACGGGGTATGAGCAGTACTTC.

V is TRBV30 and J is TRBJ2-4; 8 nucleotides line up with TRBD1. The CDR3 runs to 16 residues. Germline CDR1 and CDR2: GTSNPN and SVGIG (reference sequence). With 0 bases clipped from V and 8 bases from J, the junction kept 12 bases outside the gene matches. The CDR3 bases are TGTGCCTGGAGTGTAACGCCAGGGGGCAAGGGAGACATTCAGTACTTC. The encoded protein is CAWSVTPGGKGDIQYF. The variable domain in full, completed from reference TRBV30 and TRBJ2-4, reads SQTIHQWPATLVQPVGSPLSLECTVEGTSNPNLYWYRQAAGRGLQLLFYSVGIGQISSEVPQNLSASRPQDRQFILSSKKLLLSDSGFYLCAWSVTPGGKGDIQYFGAGTRLSVL.

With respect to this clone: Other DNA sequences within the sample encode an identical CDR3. In DNA form, the CDR3 reads TGTGCCAGCAGTTACTCGGAGGGGGCGGGAGAGCAGTTCTTC. Translating gives CASSYSEGAGEQFF. V and J are TRBV6-5 and TRBJ2-1; possible D gene TRBD1, 7 bases. V was pared by 0 bases and J by 10 bases, with 13 bases between. Germline V gene sequence: CDR1 MNHEY, CDR2 SVGAGI. The CDR3 has 14 residues.

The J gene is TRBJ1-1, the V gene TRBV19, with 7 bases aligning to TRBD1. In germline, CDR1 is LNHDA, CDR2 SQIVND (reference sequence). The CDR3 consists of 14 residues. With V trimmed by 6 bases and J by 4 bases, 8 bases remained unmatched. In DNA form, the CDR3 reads TGTGCCAGTAGCCCTGAGGGGGCGTTCACTGAAGCTTTCTTT. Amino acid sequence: CASSPEGAFTEAFF.

The CDR3 region has the DNA TGTGCCTGGAGTGGCAGCCAAGAGACCCAGTACTTC. Protein: CAWSGSQETQYF. The chain uses TRBV30 and TRBJ2-5, with D uncertain. Germline CDR1 reads GTSNPN; CDR2 reads SVGIG (reference sequence). Between the trimmed V and J ends, which lost 1 base and 1 base, there was a span of 4 bases. The CDR3 is 12 amino acids.

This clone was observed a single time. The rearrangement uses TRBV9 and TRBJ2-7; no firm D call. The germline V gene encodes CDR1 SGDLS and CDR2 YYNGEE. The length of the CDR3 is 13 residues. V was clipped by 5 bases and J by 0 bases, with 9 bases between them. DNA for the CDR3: TGTGCCAGCAGGTCGTGGGCCTCCTACGAGCAGTACTTC. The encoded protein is CASRSWASYEQYF.

The CDR3 DNA sequence: TGTGCCATCAGTGAGCCCCCAGAGACTAGCGGGGTTTACACCGGGGAGCTGTTTTTT. Translating it yields CAISEPPETSGVYTGELFF. V is TRBV10-3 and J is TRBJ2-2; 11 bases map to TRBD2. The CDR3 loop spans 19 amino acids. Germline CDR1 and CDR2: ENHRY and SYGVKD. V lost 2 bases and J lost 3; bases outside the gene matches: 11.